The entry below gives a single TCR beta chain sequence along with its context. Its target is unknown. Libraries were prepared by immunoSEQ multiplex PCR; TCRdb keeps only in-frame clonotypes and omits some of them. Among about 120,000 clones listed, about 96% were seen once. There are 16 residues in the CDR3. V was pared by 4 bases and J by 1 base, with 17 bases between. Germline V gene lookup returns CDR1 SGHRS and CDR2 YFSETQ. The sample comes from a study of cytomegalovirus exposure and HLA in healthy donors. Study summary: The same platform was used for the 95 to 150 validation repertoires and the 600 to 700 first-cohort repertoires, a later analysis reported.

Overall study findings and caveats: Cytomegalovirus association was assigned to over 150 TCR beta chains. Diagnosis of cytomegalovirus status made by the classifier reportedly showed high specificity and sensitivity.

Among the 120 subjects of the validation cohort, separate from the roughly 730-subject first cohort, were the donors. J is TRBJ1-2 and V is TRBV5-1, with D unclear. Material: PBMCs. The receptor's source is a man younger than 35 in good health and CMV-seronegative. The CDR3 loop reads CASSPVSEAGNYGYTF. CDR3 coding DNA: TGCGCCAGCAGCCCGGTTTCGGAGGCCGGTAACTATGGCTACACCTTC.